This TCR beta chain was recovered during a study of T cells in Graves' hyperthyroidism and ophthalmopathy. Findings of the study overall: Ophthalmopathy stood apart from stable hyperthyroidism in a 13 V-J model. In the blood, most expanded thyroid clonotypes above 0.001 appeared as well.

Uncontrolled infection, other autoimmune disease, pregnancy and lactation each barred patients from inclusion. Each 10 ml fresh peripheral blood draw supplied the PBMCs. There are a few counts of this clonotype. Its antigen is still unknown. Authors of the study amplified TCR beta CDR3 regions from RNA transcripts. The TCR CDR3 first-round RT-PCR relied on the HTBI primer set. TCRdb re-called the multiplex PCR reads through MiXCR, storing one row per CDR3 protein. The sample has 300,000 to 450,000 distinct CDR3 sequences, 15% to 20% seen once. The CDR3 is 14 residues long. CDR1 is SGHRS and CDR2 is YFSETQ in the germline V gene. J gave up 1 base and V 1 base, and 1 base lay outside the gene matches.

This receptor was taken from a man aged 18 to 35 with Graves' ophthalmopathy. This chain connects TRBV5-1 to TRBJ2-5; 7 bases map to TRBD1. Sample: blood. The CDR3 region has the DNA TGCGCCAGCAGCTTGCAGGGGGTCCAAGAGACCCAGTACTTC. This translates into CASSLQGVQETQYF.